The sequence of this TCR beta chain was determined in a study of early stage breast cancer tumors. CDR1 and CDR2 (germline): LNHDA, SQIVND (reference sequence). Trimming removed 7 bases at V and 3 bases at J, with 13 bases between. CDR3 size: 13 residues. On this clone itself: Its antigen is not known.

Libraries were prepared by immunoSEQ multiplex PCR; TCRdb keeps only in-frame clonotypes and omits some of them. The repertoire holds tens of thousands of clones, with roughly four fifths as singletons. The study, taken as a whole, reports: Most shared enriched TCRB sequences were commonly generated ones.

The clonotype comes from a person aged 25 to 39 with breast cancer. This rearrangement joins TRBV19 to TRBJ2-7, with D unresolved. The sequenced sample was breast tumor tissue. The CDR3 DNA sequence: TGTGCCAGTATGATCGATGGCGGCTACGAGCAGTACTTC. Residues: CASMIDGGYEQYF.